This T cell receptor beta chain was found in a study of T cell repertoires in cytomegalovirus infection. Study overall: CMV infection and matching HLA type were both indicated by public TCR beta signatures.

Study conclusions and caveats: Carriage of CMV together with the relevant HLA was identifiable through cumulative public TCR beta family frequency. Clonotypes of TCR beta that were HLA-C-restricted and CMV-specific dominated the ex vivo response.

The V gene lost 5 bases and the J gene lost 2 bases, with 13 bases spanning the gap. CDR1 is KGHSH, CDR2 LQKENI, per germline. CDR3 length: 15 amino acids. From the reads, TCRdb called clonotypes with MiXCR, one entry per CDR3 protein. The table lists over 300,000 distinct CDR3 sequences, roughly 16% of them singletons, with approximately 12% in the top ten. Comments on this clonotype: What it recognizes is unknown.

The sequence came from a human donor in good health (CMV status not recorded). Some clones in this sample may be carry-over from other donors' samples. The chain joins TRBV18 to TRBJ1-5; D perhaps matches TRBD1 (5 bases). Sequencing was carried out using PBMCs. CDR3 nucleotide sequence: TGTGCCAGCTCAGCCAGAACGGGGGGCAATCAGCCCCAGCATTTT. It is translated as CASSARTGGNQPQHF. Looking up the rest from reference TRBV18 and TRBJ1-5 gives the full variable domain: NAGVMQNPRHLVRRRGQEARLRCSPMKGHSHVYWYRQLPEEGLKFMVYLQKENIIDESGMPKERFSAEFPKEGPSILRIQQVVRGDSAAYFCASSARTGGNQPQHFGDGTRLSIL.